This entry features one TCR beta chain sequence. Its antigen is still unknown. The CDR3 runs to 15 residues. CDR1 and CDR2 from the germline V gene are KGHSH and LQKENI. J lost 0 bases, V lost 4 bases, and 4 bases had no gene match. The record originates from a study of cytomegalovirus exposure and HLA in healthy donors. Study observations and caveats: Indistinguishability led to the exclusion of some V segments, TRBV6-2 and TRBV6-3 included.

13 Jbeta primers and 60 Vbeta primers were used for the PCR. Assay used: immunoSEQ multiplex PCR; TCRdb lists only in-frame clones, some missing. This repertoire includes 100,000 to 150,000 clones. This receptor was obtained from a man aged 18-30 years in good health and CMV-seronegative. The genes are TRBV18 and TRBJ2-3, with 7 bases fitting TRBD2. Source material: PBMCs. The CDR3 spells CASSRGGGSTDTQYF. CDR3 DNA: TGTGCCAGCTCACGCGGCGGGGGTAGCACAGATACGCAGTATTTT.